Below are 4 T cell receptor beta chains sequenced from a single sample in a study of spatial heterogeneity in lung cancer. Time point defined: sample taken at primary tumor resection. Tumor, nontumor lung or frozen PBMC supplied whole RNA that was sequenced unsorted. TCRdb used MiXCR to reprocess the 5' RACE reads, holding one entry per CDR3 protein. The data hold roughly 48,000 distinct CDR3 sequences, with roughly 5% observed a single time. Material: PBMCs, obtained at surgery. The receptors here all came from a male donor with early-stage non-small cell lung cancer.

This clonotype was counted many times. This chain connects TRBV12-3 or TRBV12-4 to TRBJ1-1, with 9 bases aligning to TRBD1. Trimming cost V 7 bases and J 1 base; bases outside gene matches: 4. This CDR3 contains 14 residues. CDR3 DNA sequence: TGTGCCAGCAACACGGGACAGGGGAACACTGAAGCTTTCTTT. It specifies CASNTGQGNTEAFF.

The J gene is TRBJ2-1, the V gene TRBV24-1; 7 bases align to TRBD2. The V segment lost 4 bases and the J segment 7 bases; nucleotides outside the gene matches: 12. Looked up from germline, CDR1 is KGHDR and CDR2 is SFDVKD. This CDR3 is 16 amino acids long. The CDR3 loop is CATSDPQAGSQNEQFF. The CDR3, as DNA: TGTGCCACCAGTGACCCTCAAGCGGGATCCCAGAATGAGCAGTTCTTC.

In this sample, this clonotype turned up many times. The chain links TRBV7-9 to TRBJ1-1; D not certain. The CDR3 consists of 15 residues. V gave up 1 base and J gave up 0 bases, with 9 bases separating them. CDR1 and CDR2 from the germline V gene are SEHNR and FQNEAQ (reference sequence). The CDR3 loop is CASSLVGSLNTEAFF. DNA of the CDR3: TGTGCCAGCAGCTTAGTTGGCAGCCTGAACACTGAAGCTTTCTTT.

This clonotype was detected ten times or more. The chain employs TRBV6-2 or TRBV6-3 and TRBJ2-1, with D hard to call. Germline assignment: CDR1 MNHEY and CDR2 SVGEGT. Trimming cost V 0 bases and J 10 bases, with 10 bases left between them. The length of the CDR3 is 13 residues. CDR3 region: CASSYSLVYEQFF. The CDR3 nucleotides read TGTGCCAGCAGTTACTCCCTAGTTTACGAGCAGTTCTTC.